Sequencing of this T cell receptor beta chain was carried out in a study of regulatory T cells in long-lasting Graves disease. Findings and caveats of the study: Compared with new cases, persistent Graves' patients showed reduced TCR diversity. Under persistent disease, TRBV28, TRBJ1-2 and TRBJ2-5 were used preferentially.

For TCR beta, libraries came from iRepertoire HTBI primers and Arm-PCR of CDR3 regions. TCRdb re-analysed the multiplex PCR reads in MiXCR, keeping a single row per CDR3 protein. The table lists roughly 500,000 distinct CDR3 sequences, roughly 14% of them singletons. This clonotype was seen repeatedly, ten times or more. The antigen is not known. Documented time point: newly diagnosed GD, antithyroid drugs for less than 3 months. The TCR library was prepared using RNA isolated from PBMCs. Trimming pared 0 bases from V and 0 bases from J, leaving 10 bases between. CDR3 length: 17 residues. Germline V gene sequence: CDR1 KGHDR, CDR2 SFDVKD. This sample also belongs to another study, concerning T cells in Graves' hyperthyroidism and ophthalmopathy. That publication notes: Hyperthyroidism patients were newly diagnosed, had disease duration under 2 months, and were aged 18 to 65 years.

The specimen was peripheral blood mononuclear cells (PBMCs), collected at new diagnosis, from a patient treated with antithyroid drugs. The chain employs TRBV24-1 and TRBJ2-2; D is uncertain. The source is a man aged 30 to 39 with Graves disease. For the CDR3, the DNA is TGTGCCACCAGTGATTTGCAAGGACGCTCGAACACCGGGGAGCTGTTTTTT. Residues: CATSDLQGRSNTGELFF.